The 21 T cell receptor beta chains below all came from one sample that was sequenced in a study of OX40 agonist ivuxolimab in advanced cancers. Libraries were constructed by the immunoSEQ multiplex PCR assay. TCRdb took over this immuneACCESS table, retaining in-frame rearrangements with V and J assigned. Such tables are incomplete; in checked studies, under half of the missing clones stem from an unresolved V gene, and the remainder is unexplained. A total of about 52,000 clones appear in this sample, about 85% of them only once. The top ten clones comprise around 15% of the sample. The sample was CD4+ or CD8+ T cells sorted from blood, taken in a trial of the OX40 agonist ivuxolimab. The receptors were gathered from an adult with an advanced solid tumor such as melanoma, head and neck, liver or kidney cancer.

The gene calls are TRBV7-2 and TRBJ1-1; weak D call: TRBD1 (5 bases). Germline loops: CDR1 SGHTA, CDR2 FQGNSA. The CDR3 consists of 12 residues. With 4 bases removed from V and 4 bases from J, the gap between germline ends came to 7 bases. CDR3 protein: CASSSGFTEAFF. CDR3 nucleotides: TGTGCCAGCAGCTCAGGGTTCACTGAAGCTTTCTTT.

V and J are TRBV19 and TRBJ2-2; D unclear. Trimming shortened V by 7 bases and J by 4 bases, and 10 bases separated the two germline ends. CDR3 size: 13 residues. Looked up from germline, CDR1 is LNHDA and CDR2 is SQIVND (reference sequence). The CDR3 loop is CASIDYGTGELFF. CDR3 bases: TGTGCCAGTATAGATTACGGCACCGGGGAGCTGTTTTTT. The whole variable domain, remainder taken from reference TRBV19 and TRBJ2-2, is DGGITQSPKYLFRKEGQNVTLSCEQNLNHDAMYWYRQDPGQGLRLIYYSQIVNDFQKGDIAEGYSVSREKKESFPLTVTSAQKNPTAFYLCASIDYGTGELFFGEGSRLTVL.

The chain employs TRBV27 and TRBJ2-1; 8 bases line up with TRBD2. This CDR3 spans 14 amino acids. Germline-derived CDR1 and CDR2 are MNHEY and SMNVEV (reference sequence). After removal of 8 bases from V and 8 bases from J, the junction contained 11 bases not matched to a gene. The CDR3 DNA is TGTGCCAGCGGAGCTTTAGCGGGGTCCCATGAGCAGTTCTTC. Its translation: CASGALAGSHEQFF.

V is TRBV14 and J is TRBJ2-1, with D unresolved. Germline lookup yields CDR1 SGHDN and CDR2 FVKESK. This CDR3 spans 13 amino acids. V lost 6 bases and J 2 bases, leaving 8 bases between the germline ends. The CDR3 nucleotides read TGTGCCAGCAGATCGCAGGCCTACAATGAGCAGTTCTTC. Its translation is CASRSQAYNEQFF.

The rearrangement uses TRBV27 and TRBJ2-1; possibly TRBD2 for D (5 bases). The germline CDR1 and CDR2 sequences are MNHEY and SMNVEV (reference sequence). The CDR3 contains 15 residues. Trimming took 5 bases from V and 4 from J, leaving 15 bases between them. The CDR3 DNA reads as TGTGCCAGCAGTAACCTCGGACTGCCGTACAATGAGCAGTTCTTC. Protein product: CASSNLGLPYNEQFF.

The chain recombines TRBV5-5 with TRBJ2-7; 10 bases map to TRBD1. The junction had 11 bases not matched to a gene; V was cut back by 6 bases and J by 5 bases. From germline, CDR1 is SGHKS and CDR2 YYEKEE (reference sequence). The CDR3 covers 15 residues. The CDR3 sequence: CASTLGDRGADEQYF. The CDR3 DNA is TGTGCCAGCACCCTGGGGGACAGGGGAGCCGACGAGCAGTACTTC.

The chain is built from TRBV9 and TRBJ2-2; D is undetermined. The CDR3 length is 14 residues. Looked up from germline, CDR1 is SGDLS and CDR2 is YYNGEE. V was pared by 0 bases and J by 4 bases, with 7 bases between. The CDR3 loop is CASSVGLGTGELFF. DNA of the CDR3: TGTGCCAGCAGCGTAGGACTCGGCACCGGGGAGCTGTTTTTT.

The V gene is TRBV7-9, the J gene TRBJ2-5, with a possible D match to TRBD2 (5 bases). The CDR3 is 15 residues long. Trimming shortened V by 5 bases and J by 2 bases, and 15 bases separated the two germline ends. CDR1 and CDR2 (germline): SEHNR, FQNEAQ (reference sequence). The CDR3 nucleotides are TGTGCCAGCAGCCGTCACGACGGACTGCAAGAGACCCAGTACTTC. Translated: CASSRHDGLQETQYF.

This clone showed up just once. This rearrangement joins TRBV30 to TRBJ1-2; TRBD1 might be the D (6 bases). Trimming removed 5 bases from V and 8 bases from J, with 15 bases in between. The CDR3 is made up of 12 amino acids. The germline gives CDR1 GTSNPN, CDR2 SVGIG (reference sequence). CDR3 sequence (DNA): TGTGCCTGGGCCCAGGGGCACGGCGGCTACACCTTC. This sequence encodes CAWAQGHGGYTF.

There are a few counts of this clone. The V call is TRBV5-1, the J call TRBJ1-1, with D unresolved. V lost 1 base to trimming and J lost 4 bases, with 11 bases between them. Germline-derived CDR1 and CDR2 are SGHRS and YFSETQ. The CDR3 is 14 amino acids. CDR3 DNA: TGCGCCAGCAGCTTGACTAGGGTTGCCACTGAAGCTTTCTTT. This gives the protein CASSLTRVATEAFF.

A few counts support this clone. The chain recombines TRBV5-6 with TRBJ1-5; D gene uncertain. CDR1 is SGHDT and CDR2 is YYEEEE in the germline V gene. The CDR3 extends over 13 amino acids. V lost 4 bases and J 4 bases, leaving 9 bases between the germline ends. DNA of the CDR3: TGTGCCAGCAGCCGAGACGGTAATCAGCCCCAGCATTTT. Translating it yields CASSRDGNQPQHF.

This sequence joins TRBV2 and TRBJ1-4; 8 bases fit TRBD1. Germline CDR1 reads SNHLY; CDR2 reads FYNNEI. J lost 6 bases, V lost 3 bases, and 6 bases had no gene match. The CDR3 sequence is 15 residues long. This CDR3 is CASSDVMDRDEKLFF. For the CDR3, the DNA is TGTGCCAGCAGTGATGTAATGGACAGGGATGAAAAACTGTTTTTT.

V usage is TRBV11-2 and J usage is TRBJ1-2, with no clear D. The CDR3 contains 14 residues. Germline V gene sequence: CDR1 SGHAT, CDR2 FQNNGV. Trimming left V 0 bases short and J 5 bases short, with 10 bases between. The CDR3 region is CASSLDPDMYGYTF. DNA of the CDR3: TGTGCCAGCAGCTTAGATCCCGACATGTATGGCTACACCTTC.

On this clone itself: Distinct nucleotide sequences in the sample also encode this CDR3. The chain joins TRBV6-5 to TRBJ2-7; weak D call: TRBD1 (6 bases). This CDR3 is 13 amino acids long. The germline CDR1 and CDR2 sequences are MNHEY and SVGAGI. V lost 0 bases, J lost 3 bases, and 6 bases lay in between. The CDR3 DNA is TGTGCCAGCAGTTACTCACAGGGCTACGAGCAGTACTTC. This encodes CASSYSQGYEQYF.

V and J are TRBV4-3 and TRBJ2-7, with a possible D match to TRBD2 (5 bases). The CDR3 consists of 13 residues. CDR1 is LGHNA and CDR2 is YSLEER in the germline V gene. V lost 4 bases and J 4 bases, leaving 11 bases between the germline ends. CDR3 in amino acids: CASSLGTRYEQYF. DNA for the CDR3: TGCGCCAGCAGCCTCGGCACTAGGTACGAGCAGTACTTC.

The chain couples TRBV5-1 to TRBJ1-1; TRBD1 might be the D (5 bases). V was pared by 3 bases and J by 0 bases, with 15 bases between. This CDR3 region has 16 residues. Germline CDR1 and CDR2: SGHRS and YFSETQ. The CDR3 is CASSSGDSYMNTEAFF. DNA of the CDR3: TGCGCCAGCAGCTCAGGCGACAGCTACATGAACACTGAAGCTTTCTTT.

The chain employs TRBV27 and TRBJ1-1; D gene ambiguous. Trimming removed 5 bases at V and 2 bases at J, with 15 bases between. Germline V CDR1 and CDR2: MNHEY, SMNVEV (reference sequence). This CDR3 contains 15 residues. CDR3 in amino acids: CASSAGLWGNTEAFF. The CDR3 region has the DNA TGTGCCAGCAGTGCGGGATTGTGGGGAAACACTGAAGCTTTCTTT.

This clone was picked up one time. The rearrangement joins TRBV6-6 to TRBJ2-1; the D is unclear. V lost 5 bases to trimming and J lost 2 bases, with 10 bases between them. The CDR3 spans 14 residues. The germline gives CDR1 MNHNY, CDR2 SVGAGI (reference sequence). CDR3 DNA: TGTGCCAGCAGTGCTGGGAATACCTACAATGAGCAGTTCTTC. Its protein product is CASSAGNTYNEQFF.

J is TRBJ2-3 and V is TRBV7-9; the match to TRBD2 covers 8 bases. This CDR3 region has 15 residues. From germline, CDR1 is SEHNR and CDR2 FQNEAQ (reference sequence). V was clipped by 0 bases and J by 1 base; unmatched bases: 0. The CDR3 coding sequence is TGTGCCAGCAGCTTAGCTAGCGGGGGCACAGATACGCAGTATTTT. It encodes CASSLASGGTDTQYF.

This chain links TRBV7-3 with TRBJ2-1, with 10 bases fitting TRBD1. The CDR3 has 16 amino acids. The V gene's germline CDR1 is SGHTA and CDR2 FQGTGA. V shed 5 bases and J 7 bases; nucleotides not matched to a gene: 11. CDR3 in amino acids: CASSTDRGSGGNEQFF. DNA of the CDR3: TGTGCCAGCAGCACGGACAGGGGGAGCGGAGGTAATGAGCAGTTCTTC. The whole variable domain, filled in from reference TRBV7-3 and TRBJ2-1, reads GAGVSQTPSNKVTEKGKYVELRCDPISGHTALYWYRQSLGQGPEFLIYFQGTGAADDSGLPNDRFFAVRPEGSVSTLKIQRTERGDSAVYLCASSTDRGSGGNEQFFGPGTRLTVL.

The genes are TRBV19 and TRBJ2-4; 7 bases are a match to TRBD1. Per germline, CDR1 LNHDA and CDR2 SQIVND (reference sequence). This CDR3 is built from 13 residues. Trimming cost V 3 bases and J 8 bases; bases outside gene matches: 4. CDR3 protein: CASSMYTGDIQYF. Here the CDR3 DNA reads TGTGCCAGTAGTATGTATACAGGGGACATTCAGTACTTC. Using reference TRBV19 and TRBJ2-4 for the parts outside the CDR3, the full variable domain is DGGITQSPKYLFRKEGQNVTLSCEQNLNHDAMYWYRQDPGQGLRLIYYSQIVNDFQKGDIAEGYSVSREKKESFPLTVTSAQKNPTAFYLCASSMYTGDIQYFGAGTRLSVL.